This TCR beta chain was profiled in a study of shared clonotypes between healthy human individuals. Study observations and caveats: Sampling included only blood; tissue repertoires likely differ.

As processed by the authors: ImmunoSEQ junction-only sequences lacked quality scores, so their filtering differed. Sequencing was performed with immunoSEQ multiplex PCR; in TCRdb, only in-frame clones are kept and a portion is missing. The DNA gave D and trimming, while V, J and clone size come from that table. The sample lists about half a million clones, roughly three quarters occurring once. CDR1 MGHDK and CDR2 SYGVNS come from the germline V gene. This CDR3 has 15 amino acids. The ends were cut back, 1 base at V and 5 bases at J, with 14 bases in the middle. Points on this clone: Its antigen remains unidentified.

Input material: PBMCs. J is TRBJ2-5 and V is TRBV25-1, with D perhaps TRBD2 (7 bases). The receptor comes from a woman in her thirties or forties in good health. Some clones in this sample may be carry-over from other donors' samples. Written as DNA, the CDR3 is TGTGCCAGCAGTGAATGGGGGGGCGCGGTCGAGACCCAGTACTTC. It yields the protein CASSEWGGAVETQYF.